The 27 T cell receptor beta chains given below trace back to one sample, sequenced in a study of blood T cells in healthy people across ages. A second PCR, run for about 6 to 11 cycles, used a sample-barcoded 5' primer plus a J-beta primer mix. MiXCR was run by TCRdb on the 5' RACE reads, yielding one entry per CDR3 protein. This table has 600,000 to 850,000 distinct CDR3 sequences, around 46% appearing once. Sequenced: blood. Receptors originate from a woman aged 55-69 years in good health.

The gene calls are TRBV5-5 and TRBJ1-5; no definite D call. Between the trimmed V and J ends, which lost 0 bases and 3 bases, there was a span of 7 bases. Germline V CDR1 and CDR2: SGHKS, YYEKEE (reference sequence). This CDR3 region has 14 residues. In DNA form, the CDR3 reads TGTGCCAGCAGCTTGGAGGCGAACAATCAGCCCCAGCATTTT. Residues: CASSLEANNQPQHF.

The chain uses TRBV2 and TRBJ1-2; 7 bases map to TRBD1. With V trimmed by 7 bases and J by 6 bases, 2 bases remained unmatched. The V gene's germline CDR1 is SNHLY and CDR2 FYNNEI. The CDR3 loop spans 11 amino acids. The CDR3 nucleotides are TGTGCCAGCACAGGGGGGGATGGCTACACCTTC. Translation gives CASTGGDGYTF.

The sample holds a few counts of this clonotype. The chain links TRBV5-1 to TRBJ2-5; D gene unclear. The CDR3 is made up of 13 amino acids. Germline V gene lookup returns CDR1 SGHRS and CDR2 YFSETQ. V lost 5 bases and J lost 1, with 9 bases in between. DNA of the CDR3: TGCGCCAGCAGTCAATCGGCCCAAGAGACCCAGTACTTC. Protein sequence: CASSQSAQETQYF.

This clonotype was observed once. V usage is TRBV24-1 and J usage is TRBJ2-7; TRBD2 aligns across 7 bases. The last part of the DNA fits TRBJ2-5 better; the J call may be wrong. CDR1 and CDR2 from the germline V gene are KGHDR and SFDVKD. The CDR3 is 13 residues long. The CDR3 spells CATSAAGVKTQYF. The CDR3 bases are TGTGCCACCAGTGCGGCGGGAGTGAAGACCCAGTACTTC.

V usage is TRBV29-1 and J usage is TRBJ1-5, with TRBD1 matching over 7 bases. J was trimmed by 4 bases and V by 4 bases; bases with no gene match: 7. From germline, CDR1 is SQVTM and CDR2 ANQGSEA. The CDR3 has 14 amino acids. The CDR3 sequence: CSVADRASNQPQHF. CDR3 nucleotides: TGCAGCGTTGCTGACAGGGCAAGTAATCAGCCCCAGCATTTT.

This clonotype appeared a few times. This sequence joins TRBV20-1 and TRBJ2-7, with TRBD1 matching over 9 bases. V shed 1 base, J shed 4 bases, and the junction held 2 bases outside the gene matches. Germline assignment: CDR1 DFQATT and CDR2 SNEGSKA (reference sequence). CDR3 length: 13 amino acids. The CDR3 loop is CSARVGTGYEQYF. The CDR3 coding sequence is TGCAGTGCTAGAGTAGGGACAGGGTACGAGCAGTACTTC.

DNA of the CDR3: TGTGCCAGCAGCCTTCCAGGGTCGGATGGCTACACCTTC. It translates to CASSLPGSDGYTF. The genes are TRBV7-9 and TRBJ1-2; D possibly corresponds to TRBD1 (5 bases). Trimming left V 5 bases short and J 6 bases short, with 13 bases between. The CDR3 extends over 13 amino acids. Germline V gene sequence: CDR1 SEHNR, CDR2 FQNEAQ (reference sequence).

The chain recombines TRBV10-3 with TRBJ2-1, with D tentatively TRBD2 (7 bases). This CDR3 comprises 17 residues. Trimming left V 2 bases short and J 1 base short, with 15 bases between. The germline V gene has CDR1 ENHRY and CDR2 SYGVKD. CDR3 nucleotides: TGTGCCATCAGTGAGCGGCTCGGGGGGCAATCCTACAATGAGCAGTTCTTC. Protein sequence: CAISERLGGQSYNEQFF.

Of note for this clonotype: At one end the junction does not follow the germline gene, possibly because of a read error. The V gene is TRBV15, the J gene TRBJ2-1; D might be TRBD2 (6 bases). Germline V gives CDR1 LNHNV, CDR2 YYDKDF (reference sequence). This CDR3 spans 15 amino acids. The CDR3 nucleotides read TGTGCCGCCAGCAGAGGCGGGATAGGTTACAATGAGCAGTTCTTC. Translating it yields CAASRGGIGYNEQFF.

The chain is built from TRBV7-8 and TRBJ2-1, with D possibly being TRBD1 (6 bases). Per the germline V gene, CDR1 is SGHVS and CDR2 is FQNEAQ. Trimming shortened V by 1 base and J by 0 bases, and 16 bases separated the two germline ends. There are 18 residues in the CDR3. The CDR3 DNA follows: TGTGCCAGCAGCTTAGTCGCAGGGGAAAGTAGCTCCTACAATGAGCAGTTCTTC. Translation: CASSLVAGESSSYNEQFF.

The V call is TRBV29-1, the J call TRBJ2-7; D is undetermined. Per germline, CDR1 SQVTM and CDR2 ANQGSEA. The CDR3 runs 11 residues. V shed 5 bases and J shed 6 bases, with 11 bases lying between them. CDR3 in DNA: TGCAGCGTTTGGGGAAAGGGCGAGCAGTACTTC. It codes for CSVWGKGEQYF.

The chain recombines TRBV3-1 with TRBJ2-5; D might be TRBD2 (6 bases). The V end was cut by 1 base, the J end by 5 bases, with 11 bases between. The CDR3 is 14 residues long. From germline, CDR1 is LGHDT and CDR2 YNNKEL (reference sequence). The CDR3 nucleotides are TGTGCCAGCAGCCAAGGACTAGGGTTGGAGACCCAGTACTTC. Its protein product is CASSQGLGLETQYF.

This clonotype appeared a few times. The CDR3 nucleotides read TGTGCCATCAGTCTAGCGGGAGAAAACATTCAGTACTTC. Its protein is CAISLAGENIQYF. This rearrangement joins TRBV10-3 to TRBJ2-4; TRBD2 agrees at 10 bases. There are 13 residues in the CDR3. The V gene end was trimmed by 5 bases and the J gene end by 5 bases; junction bases not matched to a gene: 0. Germline lookup yields CDR1 ENHRY and CDR2 SYGVKD.

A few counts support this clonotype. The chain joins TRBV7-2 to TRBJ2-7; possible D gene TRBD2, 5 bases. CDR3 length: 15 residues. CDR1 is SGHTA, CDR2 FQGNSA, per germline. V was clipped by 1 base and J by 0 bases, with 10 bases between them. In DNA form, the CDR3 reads TGTGCCAGCAGCTTAGGTACGGGGAACTCCTACGAGCAGTACTTC. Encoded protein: CASSLGTGNSYEQYF.

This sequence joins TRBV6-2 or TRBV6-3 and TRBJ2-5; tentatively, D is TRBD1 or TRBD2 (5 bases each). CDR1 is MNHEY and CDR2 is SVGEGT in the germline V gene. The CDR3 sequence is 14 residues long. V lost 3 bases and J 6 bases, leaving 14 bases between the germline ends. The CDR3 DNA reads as TGTGCCAGCAGTTATAGTGGGACCGTCCAGACCCAGTACTTC. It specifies CASSYSGTVQTQYF.

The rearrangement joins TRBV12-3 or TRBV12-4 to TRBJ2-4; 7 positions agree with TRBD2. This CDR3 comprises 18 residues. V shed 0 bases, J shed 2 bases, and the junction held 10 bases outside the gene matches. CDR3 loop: CASSLAGLAGESKNIQYF. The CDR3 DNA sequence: TGTGCCAGCAGTTTAGCAGGTTTGGCGGGAGAGTCCAAAAACATTCAGTACTTC.

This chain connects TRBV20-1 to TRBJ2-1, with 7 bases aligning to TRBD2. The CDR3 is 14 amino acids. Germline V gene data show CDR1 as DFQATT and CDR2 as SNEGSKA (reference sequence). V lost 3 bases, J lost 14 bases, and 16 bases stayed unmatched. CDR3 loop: CSASFGSSGSREFF. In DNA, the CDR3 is TGCAGTGCTAGTTTCGGCTCTAGCGGATCTAGAGAGTTCTTC.

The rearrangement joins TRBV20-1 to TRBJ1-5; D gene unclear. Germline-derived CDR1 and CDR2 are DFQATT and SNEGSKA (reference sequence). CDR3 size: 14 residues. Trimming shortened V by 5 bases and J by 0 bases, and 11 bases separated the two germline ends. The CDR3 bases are TGCAGTGCTGGCCTCGCGGATAGCAATCAGCCCCAGCATTTT. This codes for CSAGLADSNQPQHF.

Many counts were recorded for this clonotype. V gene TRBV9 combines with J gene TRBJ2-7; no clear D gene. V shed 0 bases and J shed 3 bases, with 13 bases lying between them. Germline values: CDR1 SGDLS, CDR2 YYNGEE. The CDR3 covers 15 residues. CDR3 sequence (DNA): TGTGCCAGCAGCGTAGACGCCGCCTCGGGCTACGAGCAGTACTTC. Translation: CASSVDAASGYEQYF.

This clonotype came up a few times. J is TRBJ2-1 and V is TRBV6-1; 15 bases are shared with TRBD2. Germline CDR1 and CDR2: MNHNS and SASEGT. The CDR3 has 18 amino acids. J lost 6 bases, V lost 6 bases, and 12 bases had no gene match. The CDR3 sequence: CASRGTSGGTRFRNEQFF. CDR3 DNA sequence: TGTGCCAGCAGAGGGACTAGCGGGGGGACTAGATTTCGCAATGAGCAGTTCTTC.

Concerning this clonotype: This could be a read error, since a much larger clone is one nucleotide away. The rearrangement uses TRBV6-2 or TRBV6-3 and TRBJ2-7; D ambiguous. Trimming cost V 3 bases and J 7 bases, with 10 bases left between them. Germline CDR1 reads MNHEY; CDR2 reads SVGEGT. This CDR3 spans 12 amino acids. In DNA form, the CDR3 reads TGTGCCAGCAGTTATGTAGCCAATGAGCAGTACTTC. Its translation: CASSYVANEQYF.

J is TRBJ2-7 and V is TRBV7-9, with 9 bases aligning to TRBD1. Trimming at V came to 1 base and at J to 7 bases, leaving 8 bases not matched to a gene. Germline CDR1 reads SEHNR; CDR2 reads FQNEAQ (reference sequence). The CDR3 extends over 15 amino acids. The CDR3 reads CASSLGDRAFDEQYF. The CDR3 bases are TGTGCCAGCAGCTTAGGGGACAGGGCCTTTGATGAGCAGTACTTC.

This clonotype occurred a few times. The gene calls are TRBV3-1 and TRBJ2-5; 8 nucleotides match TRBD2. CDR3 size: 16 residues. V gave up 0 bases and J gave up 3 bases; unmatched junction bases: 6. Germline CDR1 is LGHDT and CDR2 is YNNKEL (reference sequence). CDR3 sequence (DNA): TGTGCCAGCAGCCAAGAGGGTATAGCGGGGAAAGAGACCCAGTACTTC. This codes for CASSQEGIAGKETQYF.

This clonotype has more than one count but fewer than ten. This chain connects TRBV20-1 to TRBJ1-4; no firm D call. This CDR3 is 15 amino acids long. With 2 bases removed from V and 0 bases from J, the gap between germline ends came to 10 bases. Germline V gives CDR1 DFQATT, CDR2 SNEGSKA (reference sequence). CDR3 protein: CSARTESSTNEKLFF. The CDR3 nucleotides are TGCAGTGCTAGAACGGAGTCTTCAACTAATGAAAAACTGTTTTTT.

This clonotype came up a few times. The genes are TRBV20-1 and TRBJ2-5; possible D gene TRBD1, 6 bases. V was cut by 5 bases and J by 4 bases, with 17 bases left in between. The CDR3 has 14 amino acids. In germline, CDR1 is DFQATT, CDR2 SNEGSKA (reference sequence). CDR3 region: CSADTPGVGETQYF. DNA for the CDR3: TGCAGTGCTGATACTCCAGGGGTAGGAGAGACCCAGTACTTC.

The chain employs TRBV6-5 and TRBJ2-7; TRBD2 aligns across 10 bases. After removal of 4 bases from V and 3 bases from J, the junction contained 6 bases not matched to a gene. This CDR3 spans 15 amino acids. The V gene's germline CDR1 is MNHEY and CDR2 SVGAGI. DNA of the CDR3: TGTGCCAGCAGTTCCGCTAGCGGGGGACGCTACGAGCAGTACTTC. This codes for CASSSASGGRYEQYF.

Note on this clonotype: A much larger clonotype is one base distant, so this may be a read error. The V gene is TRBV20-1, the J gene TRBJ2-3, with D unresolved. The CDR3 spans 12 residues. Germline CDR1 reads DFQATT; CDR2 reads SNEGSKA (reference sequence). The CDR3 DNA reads TGCAGTGCTAGGGTCCCCACAGATAGGCAGTATTTT. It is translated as CSARVPTDRQYF.